Included here is one T cell receptor beta chain sequence, with context. These data come from a study of control samples from healthy donors and cancer patients. CDR3 length: 18 amino acids. V lost 3 bases and J lost 5; bases outside the gene matches: 14. Sequenced by immunoSEQ multiplex PCR; TCRdb stores in-frame clones only, minus some. The sample lists some 150,000 clones, about nine tenths seen once, with under 4% in the top ten. Sequencing used blood. This sequence originates from a young man in good health. The chain employs TRBV23-1 and TRBJ1-2; 11 bases are a match to TRBD1. TRBV23-1 has ORF status, its function being uncertain. This CDR3 reads CASSQPQGQGALWYGYTF. The DNA for the CDR3 is TGCGCCAGCAGTCAGCCCCAAGGACAGGGGGCGTTATGGTATGGCTACACCTTC.